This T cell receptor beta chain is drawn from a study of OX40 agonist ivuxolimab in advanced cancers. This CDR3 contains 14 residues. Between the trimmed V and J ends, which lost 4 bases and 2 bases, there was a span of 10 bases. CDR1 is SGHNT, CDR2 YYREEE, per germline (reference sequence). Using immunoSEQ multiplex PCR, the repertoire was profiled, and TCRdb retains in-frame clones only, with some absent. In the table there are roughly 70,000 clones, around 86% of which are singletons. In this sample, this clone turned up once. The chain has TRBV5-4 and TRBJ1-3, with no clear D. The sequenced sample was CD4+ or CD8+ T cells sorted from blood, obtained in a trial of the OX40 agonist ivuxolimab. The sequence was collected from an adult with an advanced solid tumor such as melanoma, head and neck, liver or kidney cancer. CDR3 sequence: CASSQGHAGNTIYF. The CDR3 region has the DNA TGTGCCAGCAGCCAAGGTCATGCTGGAAACACCATATATTTT.